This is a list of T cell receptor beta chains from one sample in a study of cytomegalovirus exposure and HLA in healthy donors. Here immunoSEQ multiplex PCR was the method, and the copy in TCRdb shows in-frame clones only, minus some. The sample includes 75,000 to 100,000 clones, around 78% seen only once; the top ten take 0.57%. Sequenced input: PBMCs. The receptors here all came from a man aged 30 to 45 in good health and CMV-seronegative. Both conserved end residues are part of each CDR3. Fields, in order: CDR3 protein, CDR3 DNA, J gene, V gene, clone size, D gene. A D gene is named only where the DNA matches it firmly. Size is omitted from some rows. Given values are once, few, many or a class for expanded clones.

CDR3aa: CSASASGSTNYGYTF
CDR3nt: TGCAGCGCCTCTGCTAGTGGCAGTACTAACTATGGCTACACCTTC
j_gene: TRBJ1-2
v_gene: TRBV29-1
abundance: -
d_gene: -

CDR3aa: CASSRQGQGATGYTF
CDR3nt: TGTGCCAGCAGTCGCCAGGGACAGGGGGCAACTGGCTACACCTTC
j_gene: TRBJ1-2
v_gene: TRBV27
abundance: once
d_gene: TRBD1

CDR3aa: CASSATGEINYGYTF
CDR3nt: TGTGCCAGCAGCGCAACAGGGGAAATTAACTATGGCTACACCTTC
j_gene: TRBJ1-2
v_gene: TRBV7-3
abundance: -
d_gene: TRBD1

CDR3aa: CASSDPDRGHEQYF
CDR3nt: TGTGCCAGCAGCGACCCCGACAGGGGGCACGAGCAGTACTTC
j_gene: TRBJ2-7
v_gene: TRBV2
abundance: -
d_gene: TRBD1

CDR3aa: CASSGQGRPYEQYF
CDR3nt: TGTGCCAGCAGCGGACAGGGTCGGCCCTACGAGCAGTACTTC
j_gene: TRBJ2-7
v_gene: TRBV9
abundance: -
d_gene: TRBD1

CDR3aa: CASSVWGGMNTEAFF
CDR3nt: TGTGCCAGCAGCGTTTGGGGGGGGATGAACACTGAAGCTTTCTTT
j_gene: TRBJ1-1
v_gene: TRBV9
abundance: -
d_gene: -

CDR3aa: CAINRGEGELFF
CDR3nt: TGTGCCATCAACAGGGGTGAGGGGGAGCTGTTTTTT
j_gene: TRBJ2-2
v_gene: TRBV10-3
abundance: -
d_gene: TRBD1

CDR3aa: CASSQDRGLNEKLFF
CDR3nt: TGTGCCAGCAGCCAAGACAGGGGTCTTAATGAAAAACTGTTTTTT
j_gene: TRBJ1-4
v_gene: TRBV14
abundance: -
d_gene: -

CDR3aa: CASSLLSSGRCEQFF
CDR3nt: TGTGCCAGCAGCTTGCTGTCTAGCGGGAGATGTGAGCAGTTCTTC
j_gene: TRBJ2-1
v_gene: TRBV5-6
abundance: -
d_gene: TRBD2

CDR3aa: CASSLQGFYGYTF
CDR3nt: TGTGCCAGCAGTTTACAGGGATTCTATGGCTACACCTTC
j_gene: TRBJ1-2
v_gene: TRBV6-5
abundance: -
d_gene: -

CDR3aa: CASRDPGQTYEQYF
CDR3nt: TGTGCCAGCAGAGACCCGGGACAGACCTACGAGCAGTACTTC
j_gene: TRBJ2-7
v_gene: TRBV7-2
abundance: -
d_gene: TRBD1

CDR3aa: CASSGGDRYNSREQFF
CDR3nt: TGTGCCAGCAGCGGCGGGGACAGATACAATTCTCGGGAGCAGTTCTTC
j_gene: TRBJ2-1
v_gene: TRBV2
abundance: -
d_gene: -

CDR3aa: CASTIGGPSLTF
CDR3nt: TGTGCCAGCACCATAGGGGGACCGTCCTTAACCTTC
j_gene: TRBJ1-2
v_gene: TRBV11-3
abundance: -
d_gene: -

CDR3aa: CATSRDLGARKGNQPQHF
CDR3nt: TGTGCCACCAGCAGAGATCTTGGGGCACGGAAAGGAAATCAGCCCCAGCATTTT
j_gene: TRBJ1-5
v_gene: TRBV15
abundance: -
d_gene: -

CDR3aa: CASSFTGGVTEAFF
CDR3nt: TGTGCCAGCAGCTTTACAGGTGGGGTTACTGAAGCTTTCTTT
j_gene: TRBJ1-1
v_gene: TRBV7-2
abundance: -
d_gene: -

CDR3aa: CASTIAGLAGNNEQFF
CDR3nt: TGTGCCAGCACCATTGCGGGACTAGCGGGGAACAATGAGCAGTTCTTC
j_gene: TRBJ2-1
v_gene: TRBV2
abundance: -
d_gene: TRBD2

CDR3aa: CASSPSITGGNTIYF
CDR3nt: TGTGCCAGCAGCCCTTCTATTACGGGTGGAAACACCATATATTTT
j_gene: TRBJ1-3
v_gene: TRBV9
abundance: -
d_gene: -

CDR3aa: CASSSHPGLPAETQYF
CDR3nt: TGTGCCAGCAGCTCTCACCCGGGACTACCCGCAGAGACCCAGTACTTC
j_gene: TRBJ2-5
v_gene: TRBV21-1
abundance: once
d_gene: -

CDR3aa: CASSPRQGKTNEKLFF
CDR3nt: TGTGCCAGCAGCCCTCGACAGGGGAAGACTAATGAAAAACTGTTTTTT
j_gene: TRBJ1-4
v_gene: TRBV14
abundance: -
d_gene: TRBD1

CDR3aa: CASSHNEQGGAGYTF
CDR3nt: TGCGCCAGCAGCCACAACGAACAGGGGGGTGCTGGCTACACCTTC
j_gene: TRBJ1-2
v_gene: TRBV4-1
abundance: -
d_gene: TRBD1

CDR3aa: CAAGDRTYNEQFF
CDR3nt: TGTGCCGCCGGGGACAGGACCTACAATGAGCAGTTCTTC
j_gene: TRBJ2-1
v_gene: TRBV11-2
abundance: -
d_gene: TRBD1

CDR3aa: CSMTGGADTQYF
CDR3nt: TGCAGCATGACAGGGGGCGCGGATACGCAGTATTTT
j_gene: TRBJ2-3
v_gene: TRBV29-1
abundance: -
d_gene: TRBD1

CDR3aa: CASNKESMNTEAFF
CDR3nt: TGCGCCAGCAATAAGGAGAGCATGAACACTGAAGCTTTCTTT
j_gene: TRBJ1-1
v_gene: TRBV5-1
abundance: -
d_gene: -

CDR3aa: CASSLVRVSRESFSEAFF
CDR3nt: TGTGCCAGCAGCTTGGTTCGGGTGAGCAGGGAATCCTTTAGTGAAGCTTTCTTT
j_gene: TRBJ1-1
v_gene: TRBV5-6
abundance: -
d_gene: -

CDR3aa: CASSAGYEQYF
CDR3nt: TGTGCCAGCAGCGCAGGGTACGAGCAGTACTTC
j_gene: TRBJ2-7
v_gene: TRBV9
abundance: -
d_gene: -

CDR3aa: CASSPMTDPYEQYF
CDR3nt: TGCGCCAGCAGCCCCATGACAGACCCCTACGAGCAGTACTTC
j_gene: TRBJ2-7
v_gene: TRBV4-1
abundance: -
d_gene: -

CDR3aa: CASSLAGLAGGQGTQYF
CDR3nt: TGTGCCAGCAGCTTAGCCGGACTAGCGGGGGGGCAAGGTACGCAGTATTTT
j_gene: TRBJ2-3
v_gene: TRBV11-2
abundance: -
d_gene: TRBD2

CDR3aa: CASSASVGVGNEQFF
CDR3nt: TGTGCCAGCAGCGCCTCCGTGGGAGTGGGCAATGAGCAGTTCTTC
j_gene: TRBJ2-1
v_gene: TRBV9
abundance: -
d_gene: -

CDR3aa: CASSLLTWTSGDQETQYF
CDR3nt: TGTGCCAGCAGCTTATTAACCTGGACTAGCGGAGACCAAGAGACCCAGTACTTC
j_gene: TRBJ2-5
v_gene: TRBV7-8
abundance: -
d_gene: TRBD2

CDR3aa: CAWSVSAGLSYNSPLHF
CDR3nt: TGTGCCTGGAGTGTAAGCGCAGGGCTCTCCTATAATTCACCCCTCCACTTT
j_gene: TRBJ1-6
v_gene: TRBV30
abundance: -
d_gene: -

CDR3aa: CASSTVGGSYNEQFF
CDR3nt: TGTGCCAGCAGTACGGTAGGGGGCTCCTACAATGAGCAGTTCTTC
j_gene: TRBJ2-1
v_gene: TRBV6-5
abundance: -
d_gene: -

CDR3aa: CASSQDFPGQVYNQPQHF
CDR3nt: TGTGCCAGCAGCCAAGATTTCCCGGGACAGGTCTACAATCAGCCCCAGCATTTT
j_gene: TRBJ1-5
v_gene: TRBV4-2
abundance: once
d_gene: TRBD1

CDR3aa: CASSVALRDRNEQFF
CDR3nt: TGTGCCAGCAGCGTAGCATTAAGGGACAGGAATGAGCAGTTCTTC
j_gene: TRBJ2-1
v_gene: TRBV9
abundance: -
d_gene: TRBD1

CDR3aa: CASSAWDFNEQFF
CDR3nt: TGTGCCAGCAGCGCCTGGGACTTCAATGAGCAGTTCTTC
j_gene: TRBJ2-1
v_gene: TRBV2
abundance: -
d_gene: -

CDR3aa: CSSSYDSLLYEQYF
CDR3nt: TGTTCCAGCAGCTACGACAGTCTCCTCTACGAGCAGTACTTC
j_gene: TRBJ2-7
v_gene: TRBV7-9
abundance: -
d_gene: -

CDR3aa: CASSSRTGVPEAFF
CDR3nt: TGTGCCAGCAGCTCCCGGACAGGGGTCCCTGAAGCTTTCTTT
j_gene: TRBJ1-1
v_gene: TRBV5-4
abundance: -
d_gene: TRBD1

CDR3aa: CASESQGRKEAFF
CDR3nt: TGTGCCAGCGAGTCGCAGGGGCGGAAAGAAGCTTTCTTT
j_gene: TRBJ1-1
v_gene: TRBV6-5
abundance: -
d_gene: -

CDR3aa: CAISESIWDSGEAFF
CDR3nt: TGTGCCATCAGTGAGTCGATTTGGGACAGCGGTGAAGCTTTCTTT
j_gene: TRBJ1-1
v_gene: TRBV10-3
abundance: -
d_gene: TRBD1

CDR3aa: CASSETDSYNEQFF
CDR3nt: TGTGCCAGCAGTGAGACAGACTCCTACAATGAGCAGTTCTTC
j_gene: TRBJ2-1
v_gene: TRBV6-6
abundance: -
d_gene: -

CDR3aa: CASSLRSAGSTDTQYF
CDR3nt: TGTGCCAGCAGCCTAAGATCGGCAGGCAGCACAGATACGCAGTATTTT
j_gene: TRBJ2-3
v_gene: TRBV5-4
abundance: -
d_gene: -

CDR3aa: CASSPWGGETEAFF
CDR3nt: TGTGCCAGCAGCCCCTGGGGAGGGGAGACTGAAGCTTTCTTT
j_gene: TRBJ1-1
v_gene: TRBV9
abundance: once
d_gene: -

CDR3aa: CASSIRDRANYGYTF
CDR3nt: TGTGCCAGCAGCATAAGGGACAGGGCGAACTATGGCTACACCTTC
j_gene: TRBJ1-2
v_gene: TRBV5-6
abundance: -
d_gene: TRBD1